This T cell receptor (beta chain) was found in a study of beta chain features in type 1 diabetes. This clone showed up just a few times. Expressed TCRB transcripts were sequenced because the entire RNA isolate underwent reverse transcription. Repertoires were generated with immunoSEQ multiplex PCR, while TCRdb's copy carries only in-frame clones and drops some. The sample includes approximately 250,000 clones, 11% to 15% of them seen just once. The CDR3 spans 15 residues. In germline, CDR1 is LGHNA, CDR2 YNFKEQ. V lost 2 bases, J lost 7 bases, and 9 bases stayed unmatched. The sequenced sample was naive CD4+ T cells from blood. The chain links TRBV4-2 to TRBJ2-7; 9 nucleotides agree with TRBD2. The origin of this receptor is a woman aged 40 to 49 in good health. For the CDR3, the DNA is TGTGCCAGCAGCCAAATGGGAGCGGGGGGAAGTGAGCAGTACTTC. It is translated as CASSQMGAGGSEQYF.